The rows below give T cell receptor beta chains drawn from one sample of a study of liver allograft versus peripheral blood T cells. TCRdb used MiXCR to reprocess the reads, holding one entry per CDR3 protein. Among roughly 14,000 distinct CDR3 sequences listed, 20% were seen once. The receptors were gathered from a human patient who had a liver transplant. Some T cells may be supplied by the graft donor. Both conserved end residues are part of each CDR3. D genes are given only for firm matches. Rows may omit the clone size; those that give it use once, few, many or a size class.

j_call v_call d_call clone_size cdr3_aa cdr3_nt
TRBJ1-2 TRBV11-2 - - CASSPRGGGYTF TGTGCCAGCAGCCCCCGTGGAGGTGGCTACACCTTC
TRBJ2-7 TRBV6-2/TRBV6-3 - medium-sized CASSYGRNEQYF TGTGCCAGCAGTTACGGACGGAACGAGCAGTACTTC
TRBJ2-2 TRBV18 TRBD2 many CASSTSGGPRNTGELFF TGTGCCAGCTCAACTAGCGGGGGGCCCCGGAACACCGGGGAGCTGTTTTTT
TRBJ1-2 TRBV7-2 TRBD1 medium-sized CASSPQGQIFYGYTF TGTGCCAGCAGCCCTCAGGGACAGATCTTCTATGGCTACACCTTC
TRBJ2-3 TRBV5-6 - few CASAVSGGPSTDTQYF TGTGCCAGCGCGGTTTCGGGGGGCCCCAGCACAGATACGCAGTATTTT
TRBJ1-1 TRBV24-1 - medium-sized CATSDLTSGAGAFF TGTGCCACCAGTGACCTGACCTCAGGGGCGGGAGCTTTCTTT
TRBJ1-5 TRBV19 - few CASSIPGGGTHQPQHF TGTGCCAGTAGTATCCCCGGGGGAGGGACCCATCAGCCCCAGCATTTT
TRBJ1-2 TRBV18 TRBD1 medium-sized CASSPIPNRKGAGGYTF TGTGCCAGCTCACCAATTCCGAATCGAAAGGGGGCAGGAGGCTACACCTTC
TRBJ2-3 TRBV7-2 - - CASTLLGAQGTQYF TGTGCCAGCACCCTCCTGGGGGCCCAGGGAACGCAGTATTTT
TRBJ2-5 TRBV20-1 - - CSADTGRRETQYF TGCAGTGCTGACACAGGGAGAAGAGAGACCCAGTACTTC
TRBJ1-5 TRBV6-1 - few CASSVQSNQPQHF TGTGCCAGCAGTGTTCAGAGCAATCAGCCCCAGCATTTT
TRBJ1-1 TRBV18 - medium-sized CASSLEERTEAFF TGTGCCAGCTCCCTGGAAGAACGGACTGAAGCTTTCTTT
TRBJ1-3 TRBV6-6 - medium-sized CASSINGLSGNTIYF TGTGCCAGCAGTATAAACGGCCTCTCTGGAAACACCATATATTTT
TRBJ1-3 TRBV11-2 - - CASSSHGGNTIYF TGTGCCAGCAGCTCCCATGGCGGAAACACCATATATTTT
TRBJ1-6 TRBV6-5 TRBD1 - CASSYSISPDRADNSPLHF TGTGCCAGCAGTTACTCTATCTCACCCGACAGGGCTGATAATTCACCCCTCCACTTT
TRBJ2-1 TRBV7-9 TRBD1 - CASSRSRGQANEQFF TGTGCCAGCAGCCGAAGCAGGGGACAGGCCAATGAGCAGTTCTTC
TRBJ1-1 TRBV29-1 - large CSVGQSNTEAFF TGCAGCGTTGGACAGTCGAACACTGAAGCTTTCTTT
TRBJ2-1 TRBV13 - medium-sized CASSLRGNEQFF TGTGCCAGCAGCTTACGAGGGAATGAGCAGTTCTTC
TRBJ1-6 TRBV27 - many CASSLGFGSPLHF TGTGCCAGCAGTTTAGGATTTGGATCACCCCTCCACTTT
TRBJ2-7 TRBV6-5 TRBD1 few CASSSAGQGYEQYF TGTGCCAGCAGCTCCGCGGGACAGGGCTACGAGCAGTACTTC
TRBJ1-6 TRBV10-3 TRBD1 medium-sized CAISESDRGGSPLHF TGTGCCATCAGTGAGTCGGACAGGGGGGGATCACCCCTCCACTTT
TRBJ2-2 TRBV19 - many CASKPHGQPNTGELFF TGTGCCAGTAAACCTCACGGACAGCCGAACACCGGGGAGCTGTTTTTT
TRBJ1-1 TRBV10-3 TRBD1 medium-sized CAISFDRDGTEAFF TGTGCCATCAGTTTCGACAGGGATGGGACTGAAGCTTTCTTT
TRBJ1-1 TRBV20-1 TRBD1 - CSARRTGMNTEAFF TGCAGTGCTAGACGGACAGGGATGAACACTGAAGCTTTCTTT
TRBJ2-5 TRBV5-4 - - CASSEGGAQADETQYF TGTGCCAGCAGCGAAGGCGGGGCCCAAGCGGATGAGACCCAGTACTTC
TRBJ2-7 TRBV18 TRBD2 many CASSPPGGLLYEQYF TGTGCCAGCTCACCACCGGGGGGACTATTATACGAGCAGTACTTC
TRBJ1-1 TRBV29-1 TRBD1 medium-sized CSVGSGTGASAFF TGCAGCGTGGGTTCCGGGACAGGGGCCTCTGCTTTCTTT
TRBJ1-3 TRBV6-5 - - CASGRGSGNTIYF TGTGCCAGCGGGCGGGGGTCTGGAAACACCATATATTTT
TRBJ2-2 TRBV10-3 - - CAINQGNGELFF TGTGCCATCAATCAGGGAAACGGGGAGCTGTTTTTT
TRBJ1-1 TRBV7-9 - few CASNLGVSEAFF TGTGCCAGCAACTTAGGAGTCTCTGAAGCTTTCTTT
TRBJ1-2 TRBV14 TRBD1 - CASSPGTDLYGYTF TGTGCCAGCAGCCCGGGGACAGACCTCTATGGCTACACCTTC
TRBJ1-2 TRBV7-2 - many CASSPGEFYGYTF TGTGCCAGCAGCCCCGGTGAATTCTATGGCTACACCTTC
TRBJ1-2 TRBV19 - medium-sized CASSSESVGYGYTF TGTGCCAGTTCTAGCGAAAGCGTCGGCTATGGCTACACCTTC
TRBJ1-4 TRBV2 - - CASVQGATNEKLFF TGTGCCAGCGTACAGGGTGCAACTAATGAAAAACTGTTTTTT
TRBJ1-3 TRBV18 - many CASSPDSFGNTIYF TGTGCCAGCTCACCCGATTCTTTTGGAAACACCATATATTTT
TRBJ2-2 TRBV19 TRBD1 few CASSNQGATGELFF TGTGCCAGTAGTAACCAGGGGGCTACCGGGGAGCTGTTTTTT
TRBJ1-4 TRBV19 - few CASSTFSEELFF TGTGCCAGTAGTACGTTCAGCGAGGAACTGTTTTTT
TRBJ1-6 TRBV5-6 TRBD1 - CASSDTGGHSPLHF TGTGCCAGCAGCGATACAGGGGGGCATTCACCCCTCCACTTT
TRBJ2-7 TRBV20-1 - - CSARVGSVYSYEQYF TGCAGTGCTAGAGTCGGTAGCGTCTACTCCTACGAGCAGTACTTC
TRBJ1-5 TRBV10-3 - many CATNDRSLNQPQHF TGTGCCACTAACGACAGATCTTTGAATCAGCCCCAGCATTTT
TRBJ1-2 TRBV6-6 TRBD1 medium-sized CASRRGTGGDYGYTF TGTGCCAGCAGGCGTGGGACAGGGGGGGACTATGGCTACACCTTC
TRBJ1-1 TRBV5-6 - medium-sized CASSLGVTEAFF TGTGCCAGCAGCTTAGGGGTCACTGAAGCTTTCTTT
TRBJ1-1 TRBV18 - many CASSEGLNTEAFF TGTGCCAGCTCAGAGGGGTTGAACACTGAAGCTTTCTTT
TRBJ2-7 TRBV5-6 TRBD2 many CASSLGPPGTIHYEQYF TGTGCCAGCAGCTTGGGGCCGCCAGGGACTATCCACTACGAGCAGTACTTC
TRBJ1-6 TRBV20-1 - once CSARGKSSYNSPLHF TGCAGTGCTAGAGGCAAGAGCTCCTATAATTCACCCCTCCACTTT
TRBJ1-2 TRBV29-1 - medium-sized CSVEAGSGGYTF TGCAGCGTTGAAGCAGGGTCGGGGGGCTACACCTTC
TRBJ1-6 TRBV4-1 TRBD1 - CASSQPGQGARAPLHF TGCGCCAGCAGCCAGCCGGGACAGGGAGCAAGGGCACCCCTCCACTTT
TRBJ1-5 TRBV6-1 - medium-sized CASSGAIGGYQPQHF TGTGCCAGCAGTGGGGCCATCGGTGGCTATCAGCCCCAGCATTTT
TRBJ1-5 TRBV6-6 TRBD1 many CASTDRGAYSNQPQHF TGTGCCAGCACCGACAGGGGCGCTTATAGCAATCAGCCCCAGCATTTT
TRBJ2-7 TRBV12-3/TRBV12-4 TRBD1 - CASRGQVLDYEQYF TGTGCCAGCAGAGGACAGGTTCTTGACTACGAGCAGTACTTC
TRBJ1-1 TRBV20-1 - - CSADRDTAFAFF TGCAGTGCGGACCGGGACACGGCTTTCGCTTTCTTT
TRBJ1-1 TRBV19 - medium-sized CASSPQSRVKAFF TGTGCCAGTAGTCCCCAGAGTAGGGTGAAGGCTTTCTTT
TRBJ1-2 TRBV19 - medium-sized CASSSRAGFRGGYTF TGTGCCAGTAGTTCGCGGGCGGGGTTTCGGGGCGGCTACACCTTC
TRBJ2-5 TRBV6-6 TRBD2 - CASSPGTSGAQETQYF TGTGCCAGCAGCCCTGGGACTAGTGGAGCCCAAGAGACCCAGTACTTC
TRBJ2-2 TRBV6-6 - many CASSYARSGGFGELFF TGTGCCAGCAGTTACGCTAGGTCAGGGGGGTTCGGGGAGCTGTTTTTT
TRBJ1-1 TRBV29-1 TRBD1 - CSVGGTGLTEAFF TGCAGCGTCGGGGGGACAGGCCTCACTGAAGCTTTCTTT
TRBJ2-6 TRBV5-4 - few CASSPGANVLTF TGTGCCAGCAGCCCTGGGGCCAACGTCCTGACTTTC
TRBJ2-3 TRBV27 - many CASSFRQGTDTQYF TGTGCCAGCAGCTTCCGACAGGGCACAGATACGCAGTATTTT
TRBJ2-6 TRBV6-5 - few CASSKGANVLTF TGTGCCAGCAGTAAGGGGGCCAACGTCCTGACTTTC
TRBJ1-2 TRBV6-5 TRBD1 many CASRKDRGISNYGYTF TGTGCCAGCAGAAAAGACAGGGGCATTTCTAACTATGGCTACACCTTC